This is a list of T cell receptor beta chains from one sample in a study of glioma-infiltrating T cells after dendritic cell vaccination. TCRdb keeps only in-frame clones here, not all; method: immunoSEQ multiplex PCR. The sample shows around 100,000 clones, roughly 79% of them seen only once. This specimen consisted of blood, obtained before dendritic cell vaccination. Every receptor here comes from a human donor with glioblastoma. CDR3s include the opening cysteine and the closing phenylalanine or tryptophan. A D gene is named only where the DNA matches it firmly. Clone size is not always given. Where it is, it says once, few, many or a class for expanded clones.

D gene	V gene	clone size	J gene	CDR3 DNA	CDR3 protein
TRBD1	TRBV29-1	few	TRBJ2-3	TGCAGCGCCCAAGACAGGGGAAGCACAGATACGCAGTATTTT	CSAQDRGSTDTQYF
-	TRBV4-1	-	TRBJ2-2	TGCGCCAGCAGCCAAGATCTAATAACCGGGGAGCTGTTTTTT	CASSQDLITGELFF
TRBD1	TRBV5-4	few	TRBJ2-7	TGTGCCAGCAGCTCCGGACAGGGGAAGGGGGGCTCCTACGAGCAGTACTTC	CASSSGQGKGGSYEQYF
-	TRBV5-1	-	TRBJ1-1	TGCGCCAGCAGCCGTGCCGGTTTTCGTGAAGCTTTCTTT	CASSRAGFREAFF
TRBD1	TRBV4-2	-	TRBJ2-3	TGTGCCAGCACTTTGGGGGGACAGGGTCCAGATACGCAGTATTTT	CASTLGGQGPDTQYF
-	TRBV5-4	-	TRBJ1-3	TGTGCCAGCAGCTTGTTCCCCAGGGGTGGAAACACCATATATTTT	CASSLFPRGGNTIYF
TRBD2	TRBV4-1	-	TRBJ2-1	TGCGCCAGCAGCCCCCGACTAGCGGGGGGCCGGTACTCCAGCTCCTACAATGAGCAGTTCTTC	CASSPRLAGGRYSSSYNEQFF
TRBD1	TRBV6-6	-	TRBJ1-2	TGTGCCAGCAGTCACCAACAGGGGATGGATGGCTACACCTTC	CASSHQQGMDGYTF
TRBD1	TRBV12-5	-	TRBJ1-4	TGTGCTAGTGGTTTACAGGGGGGACAGAATGAAAAACTGTTTTTT	CASGLQGGQNEKLFF
-	TRBV21-1	-	TRBJ1-5	TGTGCCAGCAGCAAGTCCAGGGTTCTAGGGCAGCCCCAGCATTTT	CASSKSRVLGQPQHF
-	TRBV19	-	TRBJ2-4	TGTGCCAGTAGTCCCATTCTAGGGGTGGCCAAAAACATTCAGTACTTC	CASSPILGVAKNIQYF